The T cell receptor (beta chain) described here comes from a study of cytomegalovirus exposure and HLA in healthy donors. It was with 60 Vbeta and 13 Jbeta primers that the PCR ran. Using immunoSEQ multiplex PCR, the repertoire was profiled, and TCRdb retains in-frame clones only, with some absent. The listing records about 60,000 clones. Trimming took off 5 bases at V and 6 bases at J, with 11 bases between the two ends. The CDR3 is made up of 13 amino acids. Looked up from germline, CDR1 is SGHVS and CDR2 is FNYEAQ. A word on this clone: What it recognizes is unknown.

Study outcomes and limitations: A later analysis linked 15,000 to 20,000 TCR beta sequences to HLA alleles at 0.05 false discovery rate. Versus the roughly 670-donor mean, an Asian-associated ancestry cluster reportedly showed fewer N-insertions in a later analysis. TRBV6-2, TRBV6-3 and some other V segments were unresolvable in 87-base-pair reads.

This TCR was recovered from a man aged 50 to 59 in good health and CMV-seropositive. The rearrangement joins TRBV7-6 to TRBJ1-5; no clear D gene. Sequencing used PBMCs. CDR3 loop: CASSRGMGQPQHF. In DNA form, the CDR3 reads TGTGCCAGCAGCCGCGGGATGGGTCAGCCCCAGCATTTT.